Sequencing of this T cell receptor (beta chain) was carried out in a study of identical twins. Carrying unique molecular identifiers, the cDNA also gained a universal primer site through template switching. TCRdb passed the 5' RACE reads through MiXCR, listing each CDR3 protein once. The sample includes roughly 500,000 distinct CDR3 sequences, about 20% of them seen just once. The CDR3 is made up of 15 amino acids. Per germline, CDR1 MNHEY and CDR2 SVGAGI. Trimming left V 2 bases short and J 3 bases short, with 14 bases between. The sample was also linked to a second study, of T cells expressing NK-cell markers. That work adds: All TCR beta repertoires analysed originated from sorted CD3+CD56+NKG2C+, CD3+CD56+NKG2C- and CD3+CD56-NKG2C+ T cells. HCMV specificity was not established for the expanded NKG2C+ T cell clones.

V gene TRBV6-5 combines with J gene TRBJ2-7; D gene uncertain. The specimen was CD4+ T cells sorted from blood. This clonotype originated in a woman aged 18-35 years in good health. The CDR3 DNA follows: TGTGCCAGCAGTTACCTCACCGGAAAGCACTACGAGCAGTACTTC. It translates to CASSYLTGKHYEQYF.